Listed here is a single TCR beta chain. The antigen it binds to is not known. Base quality data are lacking; no much larger clone is found one base away. The data stem from a study of blood T cell repertoires in COVID-19 (dated by TCRdb to the early 2020s). The study in broad terms: The collaborator samples originated in the United States, Italy and Spain and spanned the acute and convalescent phases of COVID-19. The repertoires were released in a freely available public database intended as a resource for research on the immune response to SARS-CoV-2. Sample metadata almost always included a de-identified subject ID, COVID-19 status, age in years and sex. The prospective study material was composed of cDNA or gDNA derived from T cells, B-cell-depleted T cells, or PBMCs. Deeply sampled blood TCRbeta repertoires from subjects exposed to, actively infected with, or recovered from COVID-19 were included in the dataset. Where available, HLA class I and class II types were obtained from metadata supplied by the sample provider rather than from assay-based typing. The samples were drawn from the first 160 participants of the ongoing ImmuneRACE study and from 1,254 subjects provided by 6 global collaborators. The study at large found these results: How much clinical and demographic metadata was included differed by source and by participant, and the metadata was provided uncurated.

V is pruned by 4 bases and J by 5 bases, leaving 8 bases of the junction without a gene match. The CDR3 goes from the cysteine to the phenylalanine over 14 residues. The sequence is cut down to CDR3 DNA, 42 bases in frame from base 1. From the germline V gene, CDR1 is SGHRS and CDR2 is YFSETQ. TCRbeta CDR3 regions were amplified from genomic DNA by means of the immunoSEQ Assay, a bias-controlled multiplex PCR. Concerning the study's data processing: Nucleated cell counts per sample were estimated from amplification of reference gene primers within the assay. To quantify the absolute abundance of each unique TCRbeta CDR3 rearrangement, sequence reads were collapsed and filtered. For each sample, productive Simpson clonality was calculated as the square root of Simpson's diversity index across productive rearrangements. TCRdb obtained this table from immuneACCESS and retained in-frame rearrangements with V and J assigned. These tables miss some clones; where compared with another copy, unresolved V genes account for less than half of the shortfall, and the remainder is unexplained. For V, J and clone size, that table is used; D and trimming come from the DNA. This sample gives 250,000 or so clones in total; 80% to 90% of them show up just once. Approximately 2% of the sample comes from the top ten.

Enrolling through a virtual design, the prospective study's participants ranged in age from roughly 18 to 90 years and lived across approximately 25 United States geographic areas. In the prospective study, participants were assigned to cohorts based on the clinical history participants reported in a screening survey and a study questionnaire. Recovered participants in ImmuneRACE Cohort 3 were defined by two consecutive negative NP/OP PCR tests, clearance by a healthcare professional, or resolution of symptoms. In the prospective study, mobile phlebotomists collected whole blood, serum and a nasopharyngeal or oropharyngeal swab from each participant. Over an approximately 2-month period, participants in the prospective study had the option of providing additional blood draws and questionnaires. Blood samples from the prospective study were shipped frozen or at room temperature prior to DNA extraction.

This sequence was found in a woman between 45 and 65 years old who had recovered from COVID-19. The V and J genes are TRBV5-1 and TRBJ2-5; 7 central bases correspond to TRBD1. Material for sequencing was PBMCs or T cells enriched from blood (not recorded which). The CDR3 reads CASSTGTVGETQYF. At the DNA level, the sequence is TGCGCCAGCAGCACCGGGACAGTCGGGGAGACCCAGTACTTC.